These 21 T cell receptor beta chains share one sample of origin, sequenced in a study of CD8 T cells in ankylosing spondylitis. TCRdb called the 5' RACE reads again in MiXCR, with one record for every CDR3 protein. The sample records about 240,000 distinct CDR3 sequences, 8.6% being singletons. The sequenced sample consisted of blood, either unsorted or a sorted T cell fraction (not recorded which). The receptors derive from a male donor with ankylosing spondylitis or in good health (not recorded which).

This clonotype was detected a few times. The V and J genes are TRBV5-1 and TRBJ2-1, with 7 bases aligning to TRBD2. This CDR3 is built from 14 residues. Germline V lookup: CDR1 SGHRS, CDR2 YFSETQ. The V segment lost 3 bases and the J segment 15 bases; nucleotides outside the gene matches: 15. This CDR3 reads CASSWDRDYLVSFF. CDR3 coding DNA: TGCGCCAGCAGCTGGGACCGGGACTACCTAGTTTCGTTCTTC.

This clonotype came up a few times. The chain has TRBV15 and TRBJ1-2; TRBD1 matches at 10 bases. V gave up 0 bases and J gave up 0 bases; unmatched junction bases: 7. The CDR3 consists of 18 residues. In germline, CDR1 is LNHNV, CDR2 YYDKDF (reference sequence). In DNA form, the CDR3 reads TGTGCCACCAGCAGAGAGGGAAGACAGGGGGCAACTAACTATGGCTACACCTTC. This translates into CATSREGRQGATNYGYTF.

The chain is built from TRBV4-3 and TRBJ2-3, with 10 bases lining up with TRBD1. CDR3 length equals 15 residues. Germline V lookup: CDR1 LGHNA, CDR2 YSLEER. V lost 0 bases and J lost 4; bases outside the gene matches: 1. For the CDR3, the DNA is TGCGCCAGCAGCCAAGAGGACAGGGGGGCAGATACGCAGTATTTT. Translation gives CASSQEDRGADTQYF.

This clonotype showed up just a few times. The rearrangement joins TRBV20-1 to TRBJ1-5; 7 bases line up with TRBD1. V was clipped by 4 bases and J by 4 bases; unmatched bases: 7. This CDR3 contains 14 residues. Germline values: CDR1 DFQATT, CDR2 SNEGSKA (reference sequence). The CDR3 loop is CSATLVQGNQPQHF. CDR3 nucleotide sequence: TGCAGTGCTACATTGGTACAGGGGAATCAGCCCCAGCATTTT.

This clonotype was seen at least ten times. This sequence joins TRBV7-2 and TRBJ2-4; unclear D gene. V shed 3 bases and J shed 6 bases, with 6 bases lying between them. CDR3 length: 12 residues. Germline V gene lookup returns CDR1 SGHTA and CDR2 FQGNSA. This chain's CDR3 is CASSFIGNIQYF. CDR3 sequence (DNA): TGTGCCAGCAGCTTTATAGGAAACATTCAGTACTTC.

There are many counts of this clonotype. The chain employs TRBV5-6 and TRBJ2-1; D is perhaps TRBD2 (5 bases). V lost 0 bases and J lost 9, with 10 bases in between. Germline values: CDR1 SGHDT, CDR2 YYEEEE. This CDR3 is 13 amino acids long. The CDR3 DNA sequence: TGTGCCAGCAGCTTGGATGAGGGTGGTGAGCAGTTCTTC. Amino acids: CASSLDEGGEQFF.

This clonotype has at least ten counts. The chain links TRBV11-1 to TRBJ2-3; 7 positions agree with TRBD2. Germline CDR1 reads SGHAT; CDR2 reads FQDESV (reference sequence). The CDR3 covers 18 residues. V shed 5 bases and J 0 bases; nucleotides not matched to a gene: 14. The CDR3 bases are TGTGCCAGCAGCGCGACCCAGACTAGCTCGGGTAGCACAGATACGCAGTATTTT. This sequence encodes CASSATQTSSGSTDTQYF.

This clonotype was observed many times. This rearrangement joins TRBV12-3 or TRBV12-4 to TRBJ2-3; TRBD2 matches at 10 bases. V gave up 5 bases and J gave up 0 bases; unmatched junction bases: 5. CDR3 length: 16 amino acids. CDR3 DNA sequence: TGTGCCAGCAGTAAGCTAGCGGGGGCCAGCACAGATACGCAGTATTTT. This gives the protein CASSKLAGASTDTQYF.

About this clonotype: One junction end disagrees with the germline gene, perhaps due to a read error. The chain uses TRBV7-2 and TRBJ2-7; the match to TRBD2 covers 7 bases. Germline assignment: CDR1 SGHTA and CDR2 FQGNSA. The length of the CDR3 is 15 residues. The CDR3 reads CACSLALAVSYEQYF. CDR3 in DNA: TGTGCCTGCAGCTTAGCGCTAGCGGTCTCCTACGAGCAGTACTTC.

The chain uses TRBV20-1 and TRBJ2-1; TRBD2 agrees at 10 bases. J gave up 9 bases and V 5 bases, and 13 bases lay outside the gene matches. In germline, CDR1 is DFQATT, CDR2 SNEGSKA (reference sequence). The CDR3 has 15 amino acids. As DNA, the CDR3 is TGCAGTGCTGAGGGGAGCGGGGGGGCCTATGGTGAGCAGTTCTTC. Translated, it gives CSAEGSGGAYGEQFF.

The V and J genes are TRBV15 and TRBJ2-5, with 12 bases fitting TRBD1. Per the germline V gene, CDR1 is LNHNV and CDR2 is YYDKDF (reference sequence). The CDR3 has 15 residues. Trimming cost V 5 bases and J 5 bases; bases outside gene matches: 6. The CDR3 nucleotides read TGTGCCACCAGCCCGGGGACAGGGGGCGTGGAGACCCAGTACTTC. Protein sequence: CATSPGTGGVETQYF.

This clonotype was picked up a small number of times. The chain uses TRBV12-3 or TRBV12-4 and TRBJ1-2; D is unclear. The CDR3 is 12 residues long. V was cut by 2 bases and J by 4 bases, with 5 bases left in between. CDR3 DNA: TGTGCCAGCAGTTTATGGGTCTATGGCTACACCTTC. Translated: CASSLWVYGYTF.

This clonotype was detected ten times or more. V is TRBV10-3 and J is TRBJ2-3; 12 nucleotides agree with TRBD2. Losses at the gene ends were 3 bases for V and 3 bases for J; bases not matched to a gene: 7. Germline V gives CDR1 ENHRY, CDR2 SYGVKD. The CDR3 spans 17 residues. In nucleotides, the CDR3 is TGTGCCATCAGTGAACAGACTAGCGGGAGTTGGACAGATACGCAGTATTTT. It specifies CAISEQTSGSWTDTQYF.

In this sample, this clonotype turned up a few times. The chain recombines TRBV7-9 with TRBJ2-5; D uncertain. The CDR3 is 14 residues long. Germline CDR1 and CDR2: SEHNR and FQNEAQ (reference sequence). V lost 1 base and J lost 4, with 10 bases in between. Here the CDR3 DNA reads TGTGCCAGCAGCTTAGGGTTCCGAGGAGAGACCCAGTACTTC. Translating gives CASSLGFRGETQYF.

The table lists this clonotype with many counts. Written as DNA, the CDR3 is TGTGCCATCAGGTCGACGTCAGGGGAAGGTGGTGGCTACACCTTC. This encodes CAIRSTSGEGGGYTF. V and J are TRBV10-3 and TRBJ1-2, with a possible D match to TRBD1 (6 bases). Germline-derived CDR1 and CDR2 are ENHRY and SYGVKD. The CDR3 runs 15 residues. V was shortened by 6 bases and J by 7 bases, with 21 bases between the two germline ends.

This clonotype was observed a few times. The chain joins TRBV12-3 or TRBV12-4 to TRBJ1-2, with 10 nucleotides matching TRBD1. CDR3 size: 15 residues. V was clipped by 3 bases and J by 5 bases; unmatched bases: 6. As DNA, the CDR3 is TGTGCCAGCAGTTTTCCTGGGACAGGGGAGTATGGCTACACCTTC. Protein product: CASSFPGTGEYGYTF.

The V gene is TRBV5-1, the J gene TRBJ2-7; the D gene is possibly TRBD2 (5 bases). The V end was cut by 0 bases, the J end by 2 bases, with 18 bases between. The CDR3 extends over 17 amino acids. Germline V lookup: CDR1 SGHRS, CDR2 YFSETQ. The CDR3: CASSLAGGLDRAYEQYF. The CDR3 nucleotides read TGCGCCAGCAGCTTGGCCGGAGGCTTAGATCGGGCCTACGAGCAGTACTTC.

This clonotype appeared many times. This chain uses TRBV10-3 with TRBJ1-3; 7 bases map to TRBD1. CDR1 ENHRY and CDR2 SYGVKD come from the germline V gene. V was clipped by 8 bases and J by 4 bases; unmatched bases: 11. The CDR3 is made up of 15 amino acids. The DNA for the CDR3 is TGTGCCATCTCCTCTACAGGGGCGATCGGAAACACCATATATTTT. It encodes CAISSTGAIGNTIYF.

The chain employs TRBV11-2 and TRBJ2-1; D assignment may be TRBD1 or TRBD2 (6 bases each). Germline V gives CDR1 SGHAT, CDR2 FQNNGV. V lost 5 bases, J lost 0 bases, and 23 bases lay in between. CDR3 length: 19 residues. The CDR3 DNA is TGTGCCAGCAGCCAGGCCGGGGGCACCATCGCCTACTCCTACAATGAGCAGTTCTTC. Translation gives CASSQAGGTIAYSYNEQFF.

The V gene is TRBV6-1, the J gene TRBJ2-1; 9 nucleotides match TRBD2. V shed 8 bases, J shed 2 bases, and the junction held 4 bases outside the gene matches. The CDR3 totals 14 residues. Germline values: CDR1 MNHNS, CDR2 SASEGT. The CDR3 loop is CASAGTSPYNEQFF. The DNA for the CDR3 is TGTGCCAGCGCCGGGACTAGCCCCTACAATGAGCAGTTCTTC.

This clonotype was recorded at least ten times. The CDR3: CASSSYRDGNQPQHF. CDR3 nucleotides: TGTGCCAGCAGCTCGTACAGGGACGGGAATCAGCCCCAGCATTTT. The chain recombines TRBV7-9 with TRBJ1-5, with D perhaps TRBD1 (6 bases). The ends were cut back, 4 bases at V and 4 bases at J, with 14 bases in the middle. This CDR3 contains 15 residues. Germline loops: CDR1 SEHNR, CDR2 FQNEAQ (reference sequence).